The rows below give T cell receptor beta chains drawn from one sample of a study of shared clonotypes between healthy human individuals. Assay: immunoSEQ multiplex PCR; the TCRdb copy retains only in-frame clones and omits some. The sample records 600,000 to 700,000 clones, less than 80% being singletons. The specimen sequenced was memory CD4+ T cells sorted from blood. The source is a woman in her twenties or thirties in good health. CDR3s include the opening cysteine and the closing phenylalanine or tryptophan. D genes are given only for firm matches. Clone size is not always given. Where it is, it says once, few, many or a class for expanded clones.

V gene: TRBV5-1
clone size: few
D gene: TRBD2
J gene: TRBJ2-1
CDR3 protein: CASSLSSGGYNEQFF
CDR3 DNA: TGCGCCAGCAGCTTGTCCAGCGGGGGCTACAATGAGCAGTTCTTC

V gene: TRBV7-7
clone size: .
D gene: .
J gene: TRBJ1-5
CDR3 protein: CASSSGWGQPQHF
CDR3 DNA: TGTGCCAGCAGCTCGGGATGGGGGCAGCCCCAGCATTTT

V gene: TRBV5-1
clone size: .
D gene: .
J gene: TRBJ1-1
CDR3 protein: CASSLRGSTEAFF
CDR3 DNA: TGCGCCAGCAGCTTACGGGGGAGCACTGAAGCTTTCTTT

V gene: TRBV29-1
clone size: .
D gene: .
J gene: TRBJ2-7
CDR3 protein: CSVVQDYEQYF
CDR3 DNA: TGCAGCGTTGTGCAGGACTACGAGCAGTACTTC

V gene: TRBV27
clone size: .
D gene: .
J gene: TRBJ2-1
CDR3 protein: CASSLFQFF
CDR3 DNA: TGTGCCAGCAGTTTGTTCCAGTTCTTC

V gene: TRBV19
clone size: .
D gene: .
J gene: TRBJ2-2
CDR3 protein: CASSGTANTGELFF
CDR3 DNA: TGTGCCAGTTCTGGGACGGCGAACACCGGGGAGCTGTTTTTT

V gene: TRBV2
clone size: .
D gene: .
J gene: TRBJ2-3
CDR3 protein: CASGGLSSDTQYF
CDR3 DNA: TGTGCCAGCGGGGGTCTGAGCTCAGATACGCAGTATTTT

V gene: TRBV7-9
clone size: once
D gene: TRBD1
J gene: TRBJ2-2
CDR3 protein: CASRGTGSGGELFF
CDR3 DNA: TGTGCCAGCAGGGGGACAGGGTCCGGCGGGGAGCTGTTTTTT

V gene: TRBV7-2
clone size: .
D gene: .
J gene: TRBJ2-2
CDR3 protein: CASSLGVYRELFF
CDR3 DNA: TGTGCCAGCAGCTTAGGGGTCTATAGGGAGCTGTTTTTT

V gene: TRBV10-2
clone size: once
D gene: .
J gene: TRBJ1-1
CDR3 protein: CASRKGVETEAFF
CDR3 DNA: TGCGCCAGCAGGAAGGGGGTTGAGACTGAAGCTTTCTTT

V gene: TRBV6-1
clone size: .
D gene: TRBD1
J gene: TRBJ2-1
CDR3 protein: CASQRTGSNEQFF
CDR3 DNA: TGTGCCAGCCAAAGGACAGGGAGTAATGAGCAGTTCTTC

V gene: TRBV28
clone size: .
D gene: .
J gene: TRBJ1-1
CDR3 protein: CASSFLGGRTEAFF
CDR3 DNA: TGTGCCAGCAGTTTTTTAGGGGGGAGGACTGAAGCTTTCTTT

V gene: TRBV28
clone size: once
D gene: .
J gene: TRBJ2-7
CDR3 protein: CATPVYTSRAYEQYF
CDR3 DNA: TGTGCCACCCCAGTTTACACTAGCAGAGCCTACGAGCAGTACTTC

V gene: TRBV5-4
clone size: .
D gene: .
J gene: TRBJ2-7
CDR3 protein: CASSLAGASYEQYF
CDR3 DNA: TGTGCCAGCAGCTTGGCGGGGGCTAGCTACGAGCAGTACTTC

V gene: TRBV9
clone size: .
D gene: .
J gene: TRBJ1-3
CDR3 protein: CASSVESTGNTIYF
CDR3 DNA: TGTGCCAGCAGCGTAGAATCCACTGGAAACACCATATATTTT

V gene: TRBV20-1
clone size: .
D gene: .
J gene: TRBJ2-1
CDR3 protein: CSAPGENEQFF
CDR3 DNA: TGCAGTGCTCCCGGAGAGAATGAGCAGTTCTTC

V gene: TRBV11-2
clone size: once
D gene: TRBD1
J gene: TRBJ2-7
CDR3 protein: CASSLAGQGPYEQYF
CDR3 DNA: TGTGCCAGCAGCTTAGCCGGACAGGGGCCCTACGAGCAGTACTTC

V gene: TRBV18
clone size: .
D gene: .
J gene: TRBJ1-1
CDR3 protein: CASSREAMNTEAFF
CDR3 DNA: TGTGCCAGCTCACGGGAGGCCATGAACACTGAAGCTTTCTTT

V gene: TRBV4-1
clone size: .
D gene: .
J gene: TRBJ1-2
CDR3 protein: CASRFDSGEGYTF
CDR3 DNA: TGCGCCAGCCGTTTTGACTCAGGGGAAGGCTACACCTTC

V gene: TRBV18
clone size: .
D gene: TRBD1
J gene: TRBJ2-3
CDR3 protein: CASSLQPGQGTDTQYF
CDR3 DNA: TGTGCCAGCTCACTGCAACCGGGACAGGGGACAGATACGCAGTATTTT

V gene: TRBV5-1
clone size: .
D gene: TRBD1
J gene: TRBJ2-2
CDR3 protein: CASSPSGTANTGELFF
CDR3 DNA: TGCGCCAGCAGCCCTTCCGGGACAGCGAACACCGGGGAGCTGTTTTTT

V gene: TRBV9
clone size: .
D gene: .
J gene: TRBJ2-1
CDR3 protein: CASSVEPLLQIEQFF
CDR3 DNA: TGTGCCAGCAGCGTAGAACCACTCCTACAAATTGAGCAGTTCTTC

V gene: TRBV7-9
clone size: .
D gene: TRBD2
J gene: TRBJ2-1
CDR3 protein: CASSVITSGSHNEQFF
CDR3 DNA: TGTGCCAGCAGCGTAATCACTAGCGGGAGCCACAATGAGCAGTTCTTC

V gene: TRBV7-9
clone size: .
D gene: TRBD1
J gene: TRBJ2-2
CDR3 protein: CASSLATGHGELFF
CDR3 DNA: TGTGCCAGCAGCTTAGCGACAGGGCACGGGGAGCTGTTTTTT

V gene: TRBV5-1
clone size: few
D gene: .
J gene: TRBJ2-2
CDR3 protein: CASSLENFGTGELFF
CDR3 DNA: TGCGCCAGCAGCTTGGAGAACTTCGGAACCGGGGAGCTGTTTTTT

V gene: TRBV6-4
clone size: .
D gene: TRBD1
J gene: TRBJ2-3
CDR3 protein: CASSENGQGAADTQYF
CDR3 DNA: TGTGCCAGCAGTGAGAACGGACAGGGGGCCGCAGATACGCAGTATTTT

V gene: TRBV7-9
clone size: .
D gene: TRBD2
J gene: TRBJ2-1
CDR3 protein: CASPGGGQFF
CDR3 DNA: TGTGCCAGCCCGGGGGGAGGGCAGTTCTTC

V gene: TRBV28
clone size: .
D gene: .
J gene: TRBJ2-5
CDR3 protein: CASSLYRDGETQYF
CDR3 DNA: TGTGCCAGCAGTTTATACAGGGACGGAGAGACCCAGTACTTC

V gene: TRBV18
clone size: .
D gene: .
J gene: TRBJ2-5
CDR3 protein: CATRAARQETQYF
CDR3 DNA: TGTGCCACTCGGGCGGCGAGGCAAGAGACCCAGTACTTC

V gene: TRBV19
clone size: once
D gene: TRBD1
J gene: TRBJ1-1
CDR3 protein: CASSIGRQGTEAFF
CDR3 DNA: TGTGCCAGTAGTATAGGCCGACAGGGAACTGAAGCTTTCTTT

V gene: TRBV28
clone size: .
D gene: .
J gene: TRBJ2-5
CDR3 protein: CASSLKLFKQETQYF
CDR3 DNA: TGTGCCAGCAGTTTAAAGTTGTTCAAACAAGAGACCCAGTACTTC

V gene: TRBV14
clone size: .
D gene: .
J gene: TRBJ2-7
CDR3 protein: CASSQDASSYEQYF
CDR3 DNA: TGTGCCAGCAGCCAAGACGCTTCTTCCTACGAGCAGTACTTC

V gene: TRBV28
clone size: .
D gene: .
J gene: TRBJ1-1
CDR3 protein: CASSKTGWDTEAFF
CDR3 DNA: TGTGCCAGCAGTAAAACAGGGTGGGACACTGAAGCTTTCTTT

V gene: TRBV6-5
clone size: .
D gene: .
J gene: TRBJ2-4
CDR3 protein: CASSYGMGAKNIQYF
CDR3 DNA: TGTGCCAGCAGTTACGGGATGGGAGCCAAAAACATTCAGTACTTC

V gene: TRBV27
clone size: .
D gene: .
J gene: TRBJ2-3
CDR3 protein: CASHARRGKGITDTQYF
CDR3 DNA: TGTGCCAGCCACGCACGACGGGGGAAGGGGATCACAGATACGCAGTATTTT

V gene: TRBV5-1
clone size: .
D gene: .
J gene: TRBJ2-6
CDR3 protein: CASSLAVISGANVLTF
CDR3 DNA: TGCGCCAGCAGCTTAGCTGTTATCTCTGGGGCCAACGTCCTGACTTTC

V gene: TRBV5-1
clone size: .
D gene: TRBD1
J gene: TRBJ1-3
CDR3 protein: CASSAGTAGNTIYF
CDR3 DNA: TGCGCCAGCAGCGCGGGGACAGCAGGAAACACCATATATTTT

V gene: TRBV6-6
clone size: .
D gene: TRBD1
J gene: TRBJ2-7
CDR3 protein: CASSYSMGTDYEQYF
CDR3 DNA: TGTGCCAGCAGTTACTCGATGGGGACAGACTACGAGCAGTACTTC

V gene: TRBV6-6
clone size: few
D gene: TRBD2
J gene: TRBJ2-7
CDR3 protein: CASSYSGGRQTYEQYF
CDR3 DNA: TGTGCCAGCAGTTACTCGGGCGGGAGACAAACCTACGAGCAGTACTTC

V gene: TRBV19
clone size: .
D gene: TRBD1
J gene: TRBJ1-2
CDR3 protein: CASSEGQGARPTGYTF
CDR3 DNA: TGTGCCAGTAGTGAAGGACAGGGGGCGCGCCCTACCGGCTACACCTTC